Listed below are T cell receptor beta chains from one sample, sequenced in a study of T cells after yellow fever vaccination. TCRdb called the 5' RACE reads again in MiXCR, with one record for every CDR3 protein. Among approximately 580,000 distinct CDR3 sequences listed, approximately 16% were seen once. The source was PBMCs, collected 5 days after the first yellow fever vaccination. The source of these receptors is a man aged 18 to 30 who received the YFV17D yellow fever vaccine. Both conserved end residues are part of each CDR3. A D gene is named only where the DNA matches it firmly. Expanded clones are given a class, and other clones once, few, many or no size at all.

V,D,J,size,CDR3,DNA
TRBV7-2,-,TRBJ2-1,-,CASSQRFPGSSYNEQFF,TGTGCCAGCAGCCAAAGGTTTCCCGGATCCTCCTACAATGAGCAGTTCTTC
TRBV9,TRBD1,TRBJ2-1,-,CASSARTGTGGAGHEQFF,TGTGCCAGCAGCGCCAGAACCGGGACAGGGGGCGCGGGCCATGAGCAGTTCTTC
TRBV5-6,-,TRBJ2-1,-,CASSFSVTKAYNEQFF,TGTGCCAGCAGCTTCTCGGTTACTAAAGCCTACAATGAGCAGTTCTTC
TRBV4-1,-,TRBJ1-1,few,CASSQDRLGAFF,TGCGCCAGCAGCCAAGATCGGTTGGGAGCTTTCTTT
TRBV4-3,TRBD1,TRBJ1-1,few,CASSQDRSGGRTEAFF,TGCGCCAGCAGCCAAGATCGGTCAGGGGGTCGTACTGAAGCTTTCTTT
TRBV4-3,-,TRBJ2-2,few,CASSQVPYRAGELFF,TGCGCCAGCAGCCAAGTCCCTTACAGGGCCGGGGAGCTGTTTTTT
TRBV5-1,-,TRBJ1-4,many,CASRRDTYNEKLFF,TGCGCCAGCAGACGGGACACTTATAATGAAAAACTGTTTTTT
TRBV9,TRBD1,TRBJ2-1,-,CASSVRQGSNEQFF,TGTGCCAGCAGCGTGAGACAGGGAAGCAATGAGCAGTTCTTC
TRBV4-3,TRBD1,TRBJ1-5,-,CASSQVWTGTLREPQHF,TGCGCCAGCAGCCAAGTTTGGACAGGGACCCTGCGGGAGCCCCAGCATTTT
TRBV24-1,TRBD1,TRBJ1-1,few,CATSERGLGNTEAFF,TGTGCCACCAGTGAGAGGGGGCTGGGGAACACTGAAGCTTTCTTT
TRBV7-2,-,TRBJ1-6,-,CASSLGLGSYNSPLHF,TGTGCCAGCAGCTTAGGTTTGGGCTCCTATAATTCACCCCTCCACTTT
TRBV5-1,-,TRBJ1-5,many,CASSLQGCNQPQHF,TGCGCCAGCAGCTTACAGGGATGCAATCAGCCCCAGCATTTT
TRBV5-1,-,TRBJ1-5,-,CASSPVAGTVFPQPQHF,TGCGCCAGCAGTCCCGTGGCAGGGACGGTCTTTCCACAGCCCCAGCATTTT
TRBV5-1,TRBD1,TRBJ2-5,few,CASSLDMTGTRSSQYF,TGCGCCAGCAGCTTGGATATGACAGGGACAAGGAGCTCCCAGTACTTC
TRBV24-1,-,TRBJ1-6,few,CASRRAGNNSPLHF,TGTGCCTCTCGCCGAGCGGGGAATAATTCACCCCTCCACTTT
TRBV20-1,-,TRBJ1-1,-,CSAREGHIAEAFF,TGCAGTGCGAGAGAGGGTCACATCGCTGAAGCTTTCTTT
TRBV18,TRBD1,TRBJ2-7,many,CASSPSGQGLYEQYF,TGTGCCAGCTCCCCGTCGGGACAGGGTCTCTACGAGCAGTACTTC
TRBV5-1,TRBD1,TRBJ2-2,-,CASSKDRTYTGELFF,TGCGCCAGCAGCAAGGACAGGACATACACCGGGGAGCTGTTTTTT
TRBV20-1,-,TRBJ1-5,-,CSARDWPSNQPQHF,TGCAGTGCTAGAGATTGGCCTAGCAATCAGCCCCAGCATTTT
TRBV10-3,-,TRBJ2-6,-,CAISESGRMDLSGANVLTF,TGTGCCATCAGTGAGTCCGGACGGATGGATCTCTCTGGGGCCAACGTCCTGACTTTC
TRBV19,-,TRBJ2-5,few,CASSIDQGGRGETQYF,TGTGCCAGTAGTATAGACCAGGGTGGGAGAGGAGAGACCCAGTACTTC
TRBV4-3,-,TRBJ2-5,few,CASSFRPSYGQSQETQYF,TGCGCCAGCAGCTTCCGCCCCTCGTACGGACAATCACAAGAGACCCAGTACTTC
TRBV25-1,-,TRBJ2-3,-,CASSEWEGARADTQYF,TGTGCCAGCAGTGAATGGGAAGGGGCCAGGGCAGATACGCAGTATTTT
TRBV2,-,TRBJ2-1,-,CASSDLGGAINEQFF,TGTGCCAGCAGTGATTTGGGGGGGGCCATTAATGAGCAGTTCTTC
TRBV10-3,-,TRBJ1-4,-,CAISARGNEKLFF,TGTGCCATCAGTGCACGGGGAAATGAAAAACTGTTTTTT
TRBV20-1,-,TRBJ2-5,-,CSARSVSEGQETQYF,TGCAGTGCTAGAAGCGTTTCCGAGGGCCAAGAGACCCAGTACTTC
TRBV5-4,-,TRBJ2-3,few,CASSFPGTGDTQYF,TGTGCCAGCAGCTTCCCGGGGACCGGGGATACGCAGTATTTT
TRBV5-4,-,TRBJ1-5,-,CASSFKGDNQPQHF,TGTGCCAGCAGCTTTAAAGGGGATAATCAGCCCCAGCATTTT
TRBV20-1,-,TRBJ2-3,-,CSARRSAGTDTQYF,TGCAGTGCTAGAAGGTCGGCGGGGACAGATACGCAGTATTTT
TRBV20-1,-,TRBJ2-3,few,CSAGGIQGSSTDTQYF,TGCAGTGCTGGGGGAATCCAGGGTTCTAGCACAGATACGCAGTATTTT
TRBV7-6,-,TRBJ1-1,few,CASSLGVMSNTEAFF,TGTGCCAGCAGCTTAGGCGTGATGAGTAACACTGAAGCTTTCTTT
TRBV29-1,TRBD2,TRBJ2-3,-,CTIRLAGGDTQYF,TGCACCATAAGACTAGCGGGGGGAGATACGCAGTATTTT
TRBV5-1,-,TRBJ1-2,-,CASSSADLHGYTF,TGCGCCAGCAGCTCGGCTGACCTTCATGGCTACACCTTC
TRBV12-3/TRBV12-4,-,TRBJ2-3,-,CASSLVGDTDTQYF,TGTGCCAGCAGTCTCGTGGGAGACACAGATACGCAGTATTTT
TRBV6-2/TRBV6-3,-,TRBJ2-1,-,CASSRSGGSNEQFF,TGTGCCAGCAGTCGATCGGGGGGCTCGAATGAGCAGTTCTTC
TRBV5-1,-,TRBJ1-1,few,CASSTGQMNTEAFF,TGCGCCAGCAGCACTGGACAGATGAACACTGAAGCTTTCTTT
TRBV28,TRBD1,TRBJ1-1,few,CASSFRDRRFRTEAFF,TGTGCCAGCAGTTTCCGGGACAGGAGATTTAGGACTGAAGCTTTCTTT
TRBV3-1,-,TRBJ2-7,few,CASSQASSSYEQYF,TGTGCCAGCAGCCAAGCGAGCAGCTCCTACGAGCAGTACTTC
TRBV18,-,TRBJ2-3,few,CASSPFTARDTQYF,TGTGCCAGCTCACCATTTACTGCTAGAGATACGCAGTATTTT
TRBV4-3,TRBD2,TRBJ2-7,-,CASSQGLLAGGEDYEQYF,TGCGCCAGCAGCCAAGGCCTACTAGCGGGGGGGGAAGACTACGAGCAGTACTTC
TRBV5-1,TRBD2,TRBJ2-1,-,CASSLIWVSGGIEQFF,TGCGCCAGCAGCTTGATTTGGGTTAGCGGGGGGATTGAGCAGTTCTTC